This record looks at one TCR beta chain sequence and its context. This entry is derived from a study of blood T cell repertoires in COVID-19. Study summary: Samples of COVID-19 (acute and convalescent) were obtained from the United States, Italy and Spain. The analysed material was cDNA or gDNA that came from T cells, B-cell-depleted T cells, or PBMCs.

Repertoires were generated with immunoSEQ multiplex PCR, while TCRdb's copy carries only in-frame clones and drops some. This repertoire shows roughly 88,000 clones, around 90% found once; its top ten account for about 3.9%. V lost 7 bases and J lost 6, with 17 bases in between. Germline V gene sequence: CDR1 SNHLY, CDR2 FYNNEI. This CDR3 region has 14 residues. The sample comprised peripheral blood. The rearrangement links TRBV2 to TRBJ2-3; D is perhaps TRBD2 (6 bases). This sequence was found in a woman aged 45-65 years in a cohort sampled during active COVID-19. The CDR3 DNA sequence: TGTGCCAGCATACGAACTAGCCCGGGGGATACGCAGTATTTT. This gives the protein CASIRTSPGDTQYF.